This T cell receptor (beta chain) was sequenced in a study of early T cells in non-severe SARS-CoV-2 infection. Overall study: It was bulk RNA from unsorted whole blood that was sequenced, and the chains were unpaired.

This clonotype was counted at least ten times. The antigen is unknown. The library protocol tagged individual cDNA molecules with unique molecular identifiers. MiXCR, applied by TCRdb to the 5' RACE reads, yields one record per CDR3 protein. The sample yields about 50,000 distinct CDR3 sequences, approximately 10% seen once. Points from the study as a whole: VDJdb-based matching was biased toward anti-spike CD8 responses and missed private and CD4 specificities.

There are 14 residues in the CDR3. V lost 5 bases and J lost 2, with 12 bases in between. This clonotype originated in an adult who was a healthcare worker with PCR-confirmed SARS-CoV-2 infection or an uninfected control (not recorded which). Sequences were obtained from whole blood. The chain couples TRBV12-3 or TRBV12-4 to TRBJ1-2; D is unresolved. CDR3 coding DNA: TGTGCCAGCAGTCGACACGAGAGAAACTATGGCTACACCTTC. Translated, it gives CASSRHERNYGYTF.